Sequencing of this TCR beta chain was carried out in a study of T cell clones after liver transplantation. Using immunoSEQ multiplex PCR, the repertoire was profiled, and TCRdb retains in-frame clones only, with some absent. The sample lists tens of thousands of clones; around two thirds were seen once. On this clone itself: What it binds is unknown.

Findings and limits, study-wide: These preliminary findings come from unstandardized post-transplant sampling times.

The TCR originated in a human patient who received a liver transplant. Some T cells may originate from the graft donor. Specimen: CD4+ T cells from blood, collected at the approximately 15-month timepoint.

CDR3 protein: CASCGGGEKLFF. Written as DNA, the CDR3 is TGTGCCAGTTGTGGAGGGGGAGAAAAACTGTTTTTT. V usage is TRBV28 and J usage is TRBJ1-4; a weak D match, TRBD1 (6 bases). The germline V gene encodes CDR1 MDHEN and CDR2 SYDVKM. The CDR3 totals 12 residues. V gave up 9 bases and J gave up 8 bases, with 13 bases separating them.